This T cell receptor (beta chain) stems from a study of cytomegalovirus exposure and HLA in healthy donors. About the research overall: Earlier results showed roughly 120 million unique TCR beta sequences derived from approximately 170 million T cells. Genotyping of under 500 donors showed that 80% to 85% belonged to the Caucasian-associated ancestry cluster. Whole-study results and caveats: Beyond CMV serostatus, there was no information to go on about immune exposure. An analysis done earlier found most TCR beta V segments productive about 90% or about 30% of the time.

Use of 60 Vbeta and 13 Jbeta primers characterized the PCR. Sequenced by immunoSEQ multiplex PCR; TCRdb stores in-frame clones only, minus some. The table has approximately 110,000 clones, around three quarters seen once. A note on this clone: Its antigen is still unknown.

The CDR3 covers 14 residues. Germline V gene data show CDR1 as GTSNPN and CDR2 as SVGIG (reference sequence). Trimming took 1 base from V and 2 from J, leaving 9 bases between them. Sequences were obtained from PBMCs. The receptor was derived from a man aged 50 to 60 in good health and CMV-seropositive. The rearrangement joins TRBV30 to TRBJ1-3; tentative D call: TRBD1 (5 bases). The CDR3 DNA is TGTGCCTGGAGTGAGGCAGGGACTGGAAACACCATATATTTT. It is translated as CAWSEAGTGNTIYF.